Listed below are T cell receptor beta chains from one sample, sequenced in a study of cytomegalovirus exposure and HLA in healthy donors. Sequencing used immunoSEQ multiplex PCR; TCRdb keeps in-frame clones, though not all of them. This sample has 140,000 or so clones; around 80% occur once, and the top ten carry roughly 4%. Input material: PBMCs. The receptor set was obtained from a middle-aged woman in good health and CMV-seropositive. Each CDR3 is given with its conserved first and last residue. D genes are given only for firm matches. Only some rows state a clone size, as once, few, many or a class for expanded clones.

j_call | clone_size | d_call | v_call | cdr3_aa | cdr3_nt
TRBJ1-6 | once | TRBD1 | TRBV2 | CASTQGQGTLHF | TGTGCCAGCACCCAGGGACAGGGGACCCTCCACTTT
TRBJ2-7 | - | - | TRBV5-1 | CASSLGRGSEQYF | TGCGCCAGCAGCTTAGGACGGGGATCCGAGCAGTACTTC
TRBJ2-7 | - | - | TRBV2 | CASSVVRSEQYF | TGTGCCAGCAGTGTCGTCCGGTCCGAGCAGTACTTC
TRBJ2-7 | - | TRBD2 | TRBV10-3 | CAISRDYNYEQYF | TGTGCCATCAGCCGGGACTATAACTACGAGCAGTACTTC
TRBJ2-3 | - | TRBD2 | TRBV30 | CAWQLAGVFDTQYF | TGTGCCTGGCAACTAGCGGGGGTATTTGATACGCAGTATTTT
TRBJ2-2 | - | - | TRBV7-2 | CASSLGPTGLTGELFF | TGTGCCAGCAGCTTAGGCCCGACAGGTCTCACCGGGGAGCTGTTTTTT
TRBJ2-3 | - | - | TRBV18 | CASSSGWSARGDTQYF | TGTGCCAGCTCATCGGGATGGTCCGCCCGCGGGGATACGCAGTATTTT
TRBJ2-2 | - | TRBD2 | TRBV7-9 | CASSSGLAGNTGELFF | TGTGCCAGCAGCTCGGGACTAGCGGGGAACACCGGGGAGCTGTTTTTT
TRBJ2-1 | - | - | TRBV5-6 | CASILVGGSRDEQFF | TGTGCCAGCATCTTAGTGGGGGGAAGTCGGGATGAGCAGTTCTTC
TRBJ2-2 | - | - | TRBV27 | CASSLRLLAEGDTGELFF | TGTGCCAGCAGCCTACGTTTATTAGCGGAAGGGGACACCGGGGAGCTGTTTTTT
TRBJ2-5 | - | - | TRBV5-1 | CASSSKETQYF | TGCGCCAGCAGCTCAAAAGAGACCCAGTACTTC
TRBJ2-1 | few | TRBD2 | TRBV10-3 | CAITASGSLDNEQFF | TGTGCCATCACCGCAAGCGGGAGCTTGGACAATGAGCAGTTCTTC
TRBJ2-3 | - | TRBD2 | TRBV28 | CASGETSFADTQYF | TGTGCCAGCGGGGAGACTAGCTTCGCAGATACGCAGTATTTT
TRBJ2-1 | - | TRBD1 | TRBV6-5 | CASSYPQGGVVNEQFF | TGTGCCAGCAGTTACCCACAGGGGGGAGTTGTCAATGAGCAGTTCTTC
TRBJ1-1 | - | TRBD1 | TRBV25-1 | CASSRTGVNTEAFF | TGTGCCAGCAGTAGAACAGGGGTGAACACTGAAGCTTTCTTT
TRBJ2-7 | - | TRBD1 | TRBV4-3 | CASSQDRQGTYEQYF | TGCGCCAGCAGCCAAGATCGACAGGGAACCTACGAGCAGTACTTC
TRBJ1-1 | few | - | TRBV19 | CASSMGRSEAFF | TGTGCCAGTAGTATGGGGAGGTCTGAAGCTTTCTTT
TRBJ2-6 | once | TRBD1 | TRBV6-5 | CASSYYRGLGANVLTF | TGTGCCAGCAGTTATTACAGGGGGCTTGGGGCCAACGTCCTGACTTTC
TRBJ2-7 | once | - | TRBV9 | CASSVAYGGYEQYF | TGTGCCAGCAGCGTAGCCTACGGGGGCTACGAGCAGTACTTC
TRBJ2-3 | - | TRBD2 | TRBV7-9 | CASRQTPASGSFGTDTQYF | TGTGCCAGCAGACAAACGCCGGCTAGCGGGAGTTTCGGGACAGATACGCAGTATTTT
TRBJ2-6 | - | - | TRBV5-8 | CASSAGTTLSGANVLTF | TGTGCCAGCAGCGCCGGGACAACCCTATCTGGGGCCAACGTCCTGACTTTC
TRBJ1-2 | - | - | TRBV7-2 | CASSFQGTKANYGYTF | TGTGCCAGCAGCTTCCAGGGAACAAAGGCTAACTATGGCTACACCTTC
TRBJ2-7 | - | - | TRBV19 | CASAADSYEQYF | TGTGCCAGTGCAGCGGACTCCTACGAGCAGTACTTC
TRBJ1-1 | - | TRBD1 | TRBV7-6 | CASSPRGGGRNTEAFF | TGTGCCAGCAGCCCCCGAGGAGGGGGCCGGAACACTGAAGCTTTCTTT
TRBJ2-2 | - | TRBD2 | TRBV10-2 | CASSQSGGGLAGELFF | TGCGCCAGCAGCCAATCCGGGGGGGGGCTGGCCGGGGAGCTGTTTTTT
TRBJ2-7 | few | - | TRBV4-3 | CASSQDVGASDYEQYF | TGCGCCAGCAGCCAAGATGTAGGGGCCTCCGACTACGAGCAGTACTTC
TRBJ1-2 | - | - | TRBV25-1 | CASSDQGDYGYTF | TGTGCCAGCAGTGATCAGGGTGACTATGGCTACACCTTC
TRBJ1-3 | - | TRBD1 | TRBV9 | CASSAGGHSGNTIYF | TGTGCCAGCAGCGCAGGGGGCCACTCTGGAAACACCATATATTTT
TRBJ2-1 | - | TRBD2 | TRBV7-9 | CASSLGRASGRADEQFF | TGTGCCAGCAGCTTAGGGCGGGCTAGCGGGAGGGCCGATGAGCAGTTCTTC
TRBJ2-7 | once | - | TRBV30 | CAWSVNRYLYEQYF | TGTGCCTGGAGTGTAAACCGGTATCTATACGAGCAGTACTTC
TRBJ1-5 | - | - | TRBV28 | CASSLGGAGNQPQHF | TGTGCCAGCAGTTTGGGGGGGGCAGGTAATCAGCCCCAGCATTTT
TRBJ2-3 | - | TRBD1 | TRBV5-1 | CASTPGTGPTDTQYF | TGCGCCAGCACCCCCGGGACAGGGCCCACAGATACGCAGTATTTT
TRBJ2-5 | once | - | TRBV7-2 | CASSLGGQPQYF | TGTGCCAGCAGCTTAGGTGGGCAGCCCCAGTACTTC
TRBJ2-3 | - | - | TRBV5-4 | CASSMDYRNLDTQYF | TGTGCCAGCAGCATGGACTATCGGAATCTGGATACGCAGTATTTT
TRBJ2-5 | - | TRBD1 | TRBV5-6 | CASSQPGQGQETQYF | TGTGCCAGCAGCCAGCCGGGACAGGGACAAGAGACCCAGTACTTC
TRBJ1-2 | - | TRBD1 | TRBV10-1 | CASSGTVRDGYTF | TGCGCCAGCAGCGGGACAGTCCGCGATGGCTACACCTTC
TRBJ1-2 | - | TRBD1 | TRBV7-8 | CASSFRDRTYGYTF | TGTGCCAGCAGCTTCCGGGACAGGACCTATGGCTACACCTTC